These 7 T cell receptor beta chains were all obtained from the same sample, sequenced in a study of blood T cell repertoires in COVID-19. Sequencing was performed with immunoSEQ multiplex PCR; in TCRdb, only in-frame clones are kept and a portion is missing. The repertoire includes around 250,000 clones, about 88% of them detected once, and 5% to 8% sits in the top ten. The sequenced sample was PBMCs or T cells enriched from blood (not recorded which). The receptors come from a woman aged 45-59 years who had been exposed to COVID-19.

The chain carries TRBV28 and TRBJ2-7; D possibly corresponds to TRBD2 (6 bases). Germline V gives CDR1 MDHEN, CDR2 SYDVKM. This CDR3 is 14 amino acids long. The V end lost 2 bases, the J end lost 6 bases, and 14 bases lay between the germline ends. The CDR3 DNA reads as TGTGCCAGCAGTTTAGGAGGTATCGGGGGCGAGCAGTACTTC. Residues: CASSLGGIGGEQYF.

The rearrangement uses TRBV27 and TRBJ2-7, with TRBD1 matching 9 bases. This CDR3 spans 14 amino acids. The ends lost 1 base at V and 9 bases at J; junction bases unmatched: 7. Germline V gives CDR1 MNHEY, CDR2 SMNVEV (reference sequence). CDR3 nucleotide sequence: TGTGCCAGCAGTTTATGGTACAGGGGGCCAGGGCAGTACTTC. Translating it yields CASSLWYRGPGQYF.

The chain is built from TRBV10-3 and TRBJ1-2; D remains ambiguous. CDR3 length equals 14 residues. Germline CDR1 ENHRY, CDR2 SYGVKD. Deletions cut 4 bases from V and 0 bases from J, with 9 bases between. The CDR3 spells CAISGTRANYGYTF. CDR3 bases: TGTGCCATCAGTGGAACTAGAGCTAACTATGGCTACACCTTC.

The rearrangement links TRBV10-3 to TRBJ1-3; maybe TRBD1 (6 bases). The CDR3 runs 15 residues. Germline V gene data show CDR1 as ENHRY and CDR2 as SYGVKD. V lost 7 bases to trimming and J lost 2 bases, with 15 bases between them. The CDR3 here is CAIMGGSGAGNTIYF. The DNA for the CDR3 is TGTGCCATCATGGGAGGGTCAGGGGCTGGAAACACCATATATTTT.

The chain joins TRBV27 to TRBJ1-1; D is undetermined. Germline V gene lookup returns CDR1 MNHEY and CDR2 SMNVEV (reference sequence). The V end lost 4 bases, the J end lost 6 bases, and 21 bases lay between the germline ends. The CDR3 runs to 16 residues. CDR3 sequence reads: CASSSPRRSGRAEAFF. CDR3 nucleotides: TGTGCCAGCAGTTCCCCCCGCAGGAGCGGGCGCGCTGAAGCTTTCTTT.

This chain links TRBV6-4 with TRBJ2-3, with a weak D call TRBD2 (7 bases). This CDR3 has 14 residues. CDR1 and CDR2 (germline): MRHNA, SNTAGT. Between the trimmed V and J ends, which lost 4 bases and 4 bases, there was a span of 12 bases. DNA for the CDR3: TGTGCCAGCAGTGCTTCCGGGGGGCCAGATACGCAGTATTTT. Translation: CASSASGGPDTQYF.

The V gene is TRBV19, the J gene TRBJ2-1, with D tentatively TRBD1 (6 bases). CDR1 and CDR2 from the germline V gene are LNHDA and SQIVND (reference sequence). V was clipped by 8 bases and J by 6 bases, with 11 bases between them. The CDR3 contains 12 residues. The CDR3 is CASGGLTNEQFF. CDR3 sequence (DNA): TGTGCCAGTGGGGGCTTAACCAATGAGCAGTTCTTC.